The 8 T cell receptor beta chains reported below all come from one sample, sequenced in a study of beta chain features in type 1 diabetes. Expressed TCRB transcripts were sequenced, since all the RNA that had been isolated was reverse transcribed. This table comes from immunoSEQ multiplex PCR, and its TCRdb copy is limited to in-frame clones, with some not included. Of a few hundred thousand clones listed, about 30% are singletons. The sequencing input was central memory CD4+ T cells from blood. The receptor source for this set is a man aged 25-40 years in good health.

This clone was recorded many times. The genes are TRBV28 and TRBJ2-7; 11 bases line up with TRBD2. This CDR3 contains 13 residues. The V and J ends lost 6 bases and 7 bases, in that order; junction bases with no gene match: 5. In germline, CDR1 is MDHEN, CDR2 SYDVKM. The CDR3, as DNA: TGTGCCAGCAGACTAGCGGGAGAATGGGAGCAGTACTTC. Amino acid sequence: CASRLAGEWEQYF.

As DNA, the CDR3 is TGTGCCAGCAGCTTGTTTTGGGGCAATGAGCAGTTCTTC. Its protein is CASSLFWGNEQFF. The chain joins TRBV5-6 to TRBJ2-1, with D unclear. V dropped 1 base and J dropped 6 bases, with 8 bases sitting between them. This CDR3 is 13 amino acids long. In germline, CDR1 is SGHDT, CDR2 YYEEEE.

Ten or more counts support this clone. V and J are TRBV5-4 and TRBJ2-5, with a weak D call TRBD1 (6 bases). The V and J ends lost 3 bases and 5 bases respectively, with 11 bases between them. The germline V gene has CDR1 SGHNT and CDR2 YYREEE (reference sequence). The CDR3 covers 13 residues. The CDR3 region is CASSSSQGETQYF. In nucleotides, the CDR3 is TGTGCCAGCAGCTCGAGTCAGGGGGAGACCCAGTACTTC.

V and J are TRBV5-1 and TRBJ2-3; D gene unclear. Germline-derived CDR1 and CDR2 are SGHRS and YFSETQ. The CDR3 covers 13 residues. V was clipped by 1 base and J by 6 bases, with 9 bases between them. The CDR3 spells CASSLLFEDTQYF. CDR3 bases: TGCGCCAGCAGCTTGCTCTTCGAGGATACGCAGTATTTT.

In its sample, this clone was seen a few times. This chain connects TRBV7-9 to TRBJ2-5; no clear D. Between the trimmed V and J ends, which lost 0 bases and 4 bases, there was a span of 9 bases. The CDR3 is made up of 14 amino acids. Germline loops: CDR1 SEHNR, CDR2 FQNEAQ (reference sequence). CDR3 in DNA: TGTGCCAGCAGCTTAGCGCAGGTCCCAGAGACCCAGTACTTC. Its protein is CASSLAQVPETQYF.

This chain uses TRBV7-2 with TRBJ2-3; 10 bases are a match to TRBD2. Germline lookup yields CDR1 SGHTA and CDR2 FQGNSA. The CDR3 is 15 residues long. With V trimmed by 3 bases and J by 4 bases, 4 bases remained unmatched. CDR3 sequence: CASSFLAGVSDTQYF. The CDR3 DNA sequence: TGTGCCAGCAGCTTCCTAGCGGGGGTCTCAGATACGCAGTATTTT. The full variable domain, its missing parts supplied by reference TRBV7-2 and TRBJ2-3, is GAGVSQSPSNKVTEKGKDVELRCDPISGHTALYWYRQSLGQGLEFLIYFQGNSAPDKSGLPSDRFSAERTGGSVSTLTIQRTQQEDSAVYLCASSFLAGVSDTQYFGPGTRLTVL.

This clone was counted a few times. The genes are TRBV2 and TRBJ2-1; D may be TRBD1 or TRBD2 (5 bases each). V lost 3 bases and J lost 0, with 9 bases in between. Germline V CDR1 and CDR2: SNHLY, FYNNEI. This CDR3 region has 15 residues. CDR3 protein: CASSDRGSSYNEQFF. The CDR3 DNA is TGTGCCAGCAGTGATCGGGGCAGCTCCTACAATGAGCAGTTCTTC.

This chain uses TRBV7-9 with TRBJ2-3; 10 bases are a match to TRBD2. V trimming: 5 bases; J trimming: 0 bases; junction bases outside the gene matches: 2. The CDR3 length is 15 residues. Looked up from germline, CDR1 is SEHNR and CDR2 is FQNEAQ (reference sequence). CDR3 DNA sequence: TGTGCCAGCAGCATGGGACTAGCGAGCACAGATACGCAGTATTTT. Its translation: CASSMGLASTDTQYF.